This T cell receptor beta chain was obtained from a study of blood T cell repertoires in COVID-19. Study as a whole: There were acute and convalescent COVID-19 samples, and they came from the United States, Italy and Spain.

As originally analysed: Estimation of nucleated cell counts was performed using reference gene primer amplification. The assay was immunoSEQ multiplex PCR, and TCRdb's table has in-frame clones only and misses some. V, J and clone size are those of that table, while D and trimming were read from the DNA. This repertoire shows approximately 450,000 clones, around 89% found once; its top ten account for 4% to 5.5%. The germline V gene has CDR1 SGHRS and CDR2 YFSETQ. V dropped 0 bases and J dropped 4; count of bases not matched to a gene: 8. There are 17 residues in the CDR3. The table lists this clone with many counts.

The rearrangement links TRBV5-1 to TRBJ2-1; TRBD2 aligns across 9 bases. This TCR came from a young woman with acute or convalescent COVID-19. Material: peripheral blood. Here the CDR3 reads CASSLAWDSGGYNEQFF. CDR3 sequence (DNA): TGCGCCAGCAGCTTGGCCTGGGATAGCGGGGGTTACAATGAGCAGTTCTTC.